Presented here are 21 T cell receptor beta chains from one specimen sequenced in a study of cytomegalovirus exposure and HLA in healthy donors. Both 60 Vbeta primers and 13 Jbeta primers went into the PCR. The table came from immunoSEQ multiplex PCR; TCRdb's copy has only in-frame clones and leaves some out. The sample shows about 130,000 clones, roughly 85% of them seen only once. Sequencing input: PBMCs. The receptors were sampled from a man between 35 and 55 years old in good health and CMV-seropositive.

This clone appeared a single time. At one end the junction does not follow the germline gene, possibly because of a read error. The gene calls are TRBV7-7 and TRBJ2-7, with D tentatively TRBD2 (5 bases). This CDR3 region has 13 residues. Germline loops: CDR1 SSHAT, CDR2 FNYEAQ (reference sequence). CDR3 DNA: TGTGCTAGCAGCCCATCGGACTTAAACGAGCAGTACTTC. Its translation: CASSPSDLNEQYF.

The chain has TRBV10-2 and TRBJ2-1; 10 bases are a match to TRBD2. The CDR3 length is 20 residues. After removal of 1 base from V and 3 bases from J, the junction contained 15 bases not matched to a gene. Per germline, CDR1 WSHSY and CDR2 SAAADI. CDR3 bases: TGCGCCAGCAGTGAGTTCCTAGTCCCCCTAGCGGGAGACGGCTACAATGAGCAGTTCTTC. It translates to CASSEFLVPLAGDGYNEQFF.

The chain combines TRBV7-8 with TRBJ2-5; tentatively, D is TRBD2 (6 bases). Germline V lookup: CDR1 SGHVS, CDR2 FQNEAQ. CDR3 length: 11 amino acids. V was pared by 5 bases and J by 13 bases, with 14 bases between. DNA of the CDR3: TGTGCCAGCAGCCATGGGAGGTGGTCGTACTTC. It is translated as CASSHGRWSYF.

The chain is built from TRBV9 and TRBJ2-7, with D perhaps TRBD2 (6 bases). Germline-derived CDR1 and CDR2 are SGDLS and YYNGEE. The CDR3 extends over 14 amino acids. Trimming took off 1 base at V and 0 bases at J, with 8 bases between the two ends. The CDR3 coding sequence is TGTGCCAGCAGCGTAACGGGAGTCTCCTACGAGCAGTACTTC. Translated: CASSVTGVSYEQYF.

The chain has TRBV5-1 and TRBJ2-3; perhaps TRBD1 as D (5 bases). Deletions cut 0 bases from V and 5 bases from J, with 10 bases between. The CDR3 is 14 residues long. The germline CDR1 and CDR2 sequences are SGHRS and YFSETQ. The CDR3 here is CASSLEGAVDTQYF. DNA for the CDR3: TGCGCCAGCAGCTTGGAAGGGGCCGTAGATACGCAGTATTTT.

CDR3 coding DNA: TGTGCCAGCAGCTTAGCGGGTAGCGAGGAGACCCAGTACTTC. It encodes CASSLAGSEETQYF. V and J are TRBV9 and TRBJ2-5, with 7 bases that match TRBD2. CDR3 length: 14 amino acids. The V gene end was trimmed by 4 bases and the J gene end by 5 bases; junction bases not matched to a gene: 8. From germline, CDR1 is SGDLS and CDR2 YYNGEE.

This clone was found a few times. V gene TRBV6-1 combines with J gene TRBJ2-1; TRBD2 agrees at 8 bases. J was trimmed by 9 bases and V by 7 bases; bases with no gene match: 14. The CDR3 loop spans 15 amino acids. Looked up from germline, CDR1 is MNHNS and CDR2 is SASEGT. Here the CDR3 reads CASMTSGSSRTEQFF. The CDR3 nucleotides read TGTGCCAGCATGACGAGCGGGAGCTCTCGCACTGAGCAGTTCTTC.

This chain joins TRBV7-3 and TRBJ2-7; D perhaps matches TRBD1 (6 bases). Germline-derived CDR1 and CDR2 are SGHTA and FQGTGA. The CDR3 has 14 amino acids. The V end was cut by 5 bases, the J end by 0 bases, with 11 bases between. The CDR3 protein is CASSQQGPSYEQYF. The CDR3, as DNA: TGTGCCAGCAGCCAACAGGGACCCTCCTACGAGCAGTACTTC.

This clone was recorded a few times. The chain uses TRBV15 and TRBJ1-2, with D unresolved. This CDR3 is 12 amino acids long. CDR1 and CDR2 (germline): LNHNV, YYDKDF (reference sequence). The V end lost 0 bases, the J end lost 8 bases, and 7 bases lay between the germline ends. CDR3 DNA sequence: TGTGCCACCAGCAGAGATGCCAGAGGCTACACCTTC. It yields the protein CATSRDARGYTF.

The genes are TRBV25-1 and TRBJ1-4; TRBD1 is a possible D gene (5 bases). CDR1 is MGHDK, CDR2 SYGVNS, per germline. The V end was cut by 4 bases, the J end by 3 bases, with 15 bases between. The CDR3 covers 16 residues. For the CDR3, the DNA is TGTGCCAGCAGTGGAGACAGCCCAAGGCCTAATGAAAAACTGTTTTTT. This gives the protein CASSGDSPRPNEKLFF.

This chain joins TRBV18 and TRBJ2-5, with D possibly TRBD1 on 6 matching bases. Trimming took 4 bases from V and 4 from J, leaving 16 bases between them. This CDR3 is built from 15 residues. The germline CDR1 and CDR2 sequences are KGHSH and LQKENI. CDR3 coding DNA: TGTGCCAGCTCACTGTCAGGGGAGTTGGGAGAGACCCAGTACTTC. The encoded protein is CASSLSGELGETQYF.

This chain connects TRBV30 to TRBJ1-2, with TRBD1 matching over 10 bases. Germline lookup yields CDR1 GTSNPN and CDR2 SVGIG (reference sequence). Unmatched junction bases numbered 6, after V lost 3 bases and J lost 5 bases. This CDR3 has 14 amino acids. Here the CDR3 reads CAWRRTGGRYGYTF. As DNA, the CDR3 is TGTGCCTGGAGGAGGACAGGGGGGAGATATGGCTACACCTTC.

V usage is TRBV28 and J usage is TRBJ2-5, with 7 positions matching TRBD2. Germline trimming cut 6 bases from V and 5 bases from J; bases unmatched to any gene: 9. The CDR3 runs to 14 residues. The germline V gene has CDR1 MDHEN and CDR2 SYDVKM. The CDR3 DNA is TGTGCCAGCAGCAAGCGGGGTCCCGCCGAGACCCAGTACTTC. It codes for CASSKRGPAETQYF.

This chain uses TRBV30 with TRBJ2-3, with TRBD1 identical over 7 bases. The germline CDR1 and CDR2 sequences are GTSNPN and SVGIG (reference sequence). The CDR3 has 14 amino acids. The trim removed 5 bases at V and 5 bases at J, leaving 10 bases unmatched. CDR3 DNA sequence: TGTGCCTGGGAACTCGGGGCAGGGGGAGATACGCAGTATTTT. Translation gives CAWELGAGGDTQYF.

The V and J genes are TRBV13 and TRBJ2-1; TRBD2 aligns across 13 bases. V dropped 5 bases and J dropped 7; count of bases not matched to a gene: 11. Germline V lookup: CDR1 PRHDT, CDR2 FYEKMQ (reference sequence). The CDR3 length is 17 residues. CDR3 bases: TGTGCCAGCAGCGACAGGACTAGCGGGAGAACGGGGAATGAGCAGTTCTTC. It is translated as CASSDRTSGRTGNEQFF.

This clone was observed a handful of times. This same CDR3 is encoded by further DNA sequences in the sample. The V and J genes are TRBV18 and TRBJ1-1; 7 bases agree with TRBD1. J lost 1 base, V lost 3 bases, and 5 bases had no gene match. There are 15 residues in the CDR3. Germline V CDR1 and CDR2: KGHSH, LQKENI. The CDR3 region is CASSPPRDRNTEAFF. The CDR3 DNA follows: TGTGCCAGCTCACCGCCCCGGGACAGGAACACTGAAGCTTTCTTT. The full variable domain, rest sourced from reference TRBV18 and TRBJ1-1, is NAGVMQNPRHLVRRRGQEARLRCSPMKGHSHVYWYRQLPEEGLKFMVYLQKENIIDESGMPKERFSAEFPKEGPSILRIQQVVRGDSAAYFCASSPPRDRNTEAFFGQGTRLTVV.

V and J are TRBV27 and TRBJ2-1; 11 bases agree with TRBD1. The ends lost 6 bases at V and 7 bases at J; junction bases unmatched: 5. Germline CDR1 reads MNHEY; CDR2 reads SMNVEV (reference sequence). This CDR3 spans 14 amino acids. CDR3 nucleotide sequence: TGTGCCAGCAGACTGGACAGGGGGCCGAATGAGCAGTTCTTC. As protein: CASRLDRGPNEQFF.

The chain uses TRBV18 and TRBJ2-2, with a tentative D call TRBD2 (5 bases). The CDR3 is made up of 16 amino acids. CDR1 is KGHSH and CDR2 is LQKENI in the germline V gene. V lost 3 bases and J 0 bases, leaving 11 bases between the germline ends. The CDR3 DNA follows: TGTGCCAGCTCACCGGTAGAGGGATCGAACACCGGGGAGCTGTTTTTT. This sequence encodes CASSPVEGSNTGELFF.

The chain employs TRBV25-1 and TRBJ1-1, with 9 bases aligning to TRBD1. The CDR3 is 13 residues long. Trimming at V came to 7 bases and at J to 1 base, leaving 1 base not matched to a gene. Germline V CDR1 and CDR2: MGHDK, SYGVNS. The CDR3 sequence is CASKGQGNTEAFF. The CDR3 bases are TGTGCCAGCAAGGGACAGGGGAACACTGAAGCTTTCTTT.

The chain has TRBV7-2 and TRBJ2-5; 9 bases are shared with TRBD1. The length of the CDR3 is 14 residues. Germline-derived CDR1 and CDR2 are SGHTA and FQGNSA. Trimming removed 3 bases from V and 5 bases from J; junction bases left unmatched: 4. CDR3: CASSFNRGLETQYF. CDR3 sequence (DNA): TGTGCCAGCAGCTTCAACAGGGGGCTGGAGACCCAGTACTTC.

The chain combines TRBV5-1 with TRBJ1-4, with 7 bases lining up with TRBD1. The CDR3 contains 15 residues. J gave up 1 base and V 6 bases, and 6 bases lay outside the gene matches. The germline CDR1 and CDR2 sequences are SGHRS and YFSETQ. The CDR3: CASKARGVTNEKLFF. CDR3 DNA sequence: TGCGCCAGCAAGGCCAGGGGGGTAACTAATGAAAAACTGTTTTTT.